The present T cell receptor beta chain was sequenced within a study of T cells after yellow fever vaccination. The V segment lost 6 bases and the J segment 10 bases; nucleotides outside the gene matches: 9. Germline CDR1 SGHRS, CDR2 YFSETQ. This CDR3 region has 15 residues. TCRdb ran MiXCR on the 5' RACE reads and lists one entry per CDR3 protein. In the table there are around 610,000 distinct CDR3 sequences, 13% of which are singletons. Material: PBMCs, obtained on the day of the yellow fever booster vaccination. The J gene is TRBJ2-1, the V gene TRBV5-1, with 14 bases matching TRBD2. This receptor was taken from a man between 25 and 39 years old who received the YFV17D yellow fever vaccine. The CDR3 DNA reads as TGCGCCAGCACCCGACTAGCGGGGGGGGATGGGGAGCAGTTCTTC. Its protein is CASTRLAGGDGEQFF.